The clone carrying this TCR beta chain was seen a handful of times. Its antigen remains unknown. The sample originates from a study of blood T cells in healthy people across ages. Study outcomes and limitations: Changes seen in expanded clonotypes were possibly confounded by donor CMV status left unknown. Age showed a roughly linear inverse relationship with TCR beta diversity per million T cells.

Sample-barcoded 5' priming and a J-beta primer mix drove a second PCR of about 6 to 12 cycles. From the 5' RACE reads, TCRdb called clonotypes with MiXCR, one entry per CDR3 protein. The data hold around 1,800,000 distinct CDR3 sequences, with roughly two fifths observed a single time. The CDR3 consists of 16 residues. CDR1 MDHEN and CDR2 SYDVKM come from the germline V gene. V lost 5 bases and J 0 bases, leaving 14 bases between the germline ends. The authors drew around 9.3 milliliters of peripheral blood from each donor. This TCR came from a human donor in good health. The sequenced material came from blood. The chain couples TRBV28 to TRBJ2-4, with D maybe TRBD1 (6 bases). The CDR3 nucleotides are TGTGCCAGCAGTCGTACGGACAGTATAGCCAAAAACATTCAGTACTTC. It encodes CASSRTDSIAKNIQYF.